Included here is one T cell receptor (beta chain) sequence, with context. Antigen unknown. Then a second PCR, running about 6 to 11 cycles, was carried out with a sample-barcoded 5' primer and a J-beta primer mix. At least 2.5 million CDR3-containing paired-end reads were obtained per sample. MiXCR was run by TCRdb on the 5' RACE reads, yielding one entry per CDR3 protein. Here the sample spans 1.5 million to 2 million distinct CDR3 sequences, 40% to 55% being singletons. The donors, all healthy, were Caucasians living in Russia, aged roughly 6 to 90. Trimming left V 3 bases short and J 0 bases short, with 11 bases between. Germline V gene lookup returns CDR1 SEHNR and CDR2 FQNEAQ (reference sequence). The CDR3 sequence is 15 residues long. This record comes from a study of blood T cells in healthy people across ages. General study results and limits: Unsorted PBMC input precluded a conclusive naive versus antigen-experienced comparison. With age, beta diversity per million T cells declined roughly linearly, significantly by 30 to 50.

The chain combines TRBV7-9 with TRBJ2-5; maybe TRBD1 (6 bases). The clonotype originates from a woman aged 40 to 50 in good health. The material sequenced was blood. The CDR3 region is CASSFAGTNQETQYF. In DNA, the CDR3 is TGTGCCAGCAGCTTCGCCGGGACAAACCAAGAGACCCAGTACTTC. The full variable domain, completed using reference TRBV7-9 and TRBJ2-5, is DTGVSQNPRHKITKRGQNVTFRCDPISEHNRLYWYRQTLGQGPEFLTYFQNEAQLEKSRLLSDRFSAERPKGSFSTLEIQRTEQGDSAMYLCASSFAGTNQETQYFGPGTRLLVL.